This T cell receptor beta chain was recorded in a study of brain T cells in children with intractable seizures. Study observations and caveats: HCMV serostatus was not known, and viral specificity came from CDR3 similarity only. Clones missing pre-surgery may reflect undersampling of that blood sample.

Time point described: blood from clinic visit 5 months post-surgery; TSC patient then seizure free. Patients received at least one anti-epileptic drug before surgery. This clone appeared a single time. Antigen: not known. CDR3 length equals 12 residues. Clones were sequenced by immunoSEQ multiplex PCR, and TCRdb holds only the in-frame ones, with some missing. The sample yields hundreds of thousands of clones, over 85% seen once. This sequence originates from a boy in the first two years of life with tuberous sclerosis and intractable seizures. The chain couples TRBV21-1 to TRBJ1-1. TRBV21-1 is reported as a pseudogene. This material consisted of peripheral blood, taken around 5 months after surgery. CDR3: CASSKTLIEAFF. CDR3 nucleotide sequence: TGTGCCAGCAGCAAGACGCTCATAGAAGCTTTCTTT.